This T cell receptor (beta chain) was sequenced during a study of sequential checkpoint blockade in melanoma. About the study: TCRβ was sequenced from DNA of some 97 pretreatment tumors. Study findings and constraints: PD-L1 staining and CD8+ counts, not mutational load, tracked tumor T-cell clonality.

With regard to this clone: No antigen is known for it.

Germline V gene lookup returns CDR1 MNHGY and CDR2 SAAAGT. The CDR3 has 13 residues. The V end lost 4 bases, the J end lost 3 bases, and 7 bases lay between the germline ends. Using immunoSEQ multiplex PCR, the repertoire was profiled, and TCRdb retains in-frame clones only, with some absent. Here the sample spans 2,000 to 3,000 clones, 20% to 30% being singletons. Treatment in this sample: randomized to nivolumab then ipilimumab (arm A) or the reverse (arm B). V gene TRBV6-8 combines with J gene TRBJ2-1, with D tentatively TRBD1 (5 bases). The sample consisted of tumor tissue (inferred from file names), taken from a patient given nivolumab and ipilimumab in sequence. This TCR was sampled from a human donor with melanoma. The CDR3 DNA is TGTGCCAGCAGTTGGGGCGGCTACAATGAGCAGTTCTTC. It is translated as CASSWGGYNEQFF.